This paragraph covers one TCR beta chain sequence. This clone's antigen is unknown. Base qualities are not at hand, and no much larger clone is one base apart. CD4+ T cells from unexposed donors were collected before the COVID-19 pandemic (2011-2018). Following 10 days of culture, the EasySep CD4+ T cell isolation kit was used to isolate CD4+ T cells. Unexposed donor CD4+ T cells were tested for reactivity to SARS-CoV-2 S and N and four common cold coronavirus spike pools, as cell number allowed. Each well held approximately 2.1 million PBMCs cultured in IMDM containing roughly 5% human AB serum and roughly 10 IU/ml IL-2. Half of the culture medium was replaced with fresh IL-2-containing medium on days 3 and 7. Triplicate replicate wells were generally used for each peptide culture condition. Leukapheresis product for the unexposed donors was bought commercially. PBMCs were isolated from leukapheresis product or whole blood by Ficoll-Paque PLUS gradient centrifugation. PBMCs were either used fresh in the expansion assay or cryopreserved at -140 degrees C. The QIAamp Micro DNA Kit was used to extract genomic DNA from the CD4+ T cells.

Libraries were constructed by the immunoSEQ multiplex PCR assay. In the authors' own workflow: During preprocessing, nonproductive sequences were discarded, as were any CDR3s that did not begin with C, did not end with F or W, or were shorter than 7 amino acids. Antigen-specific clonotypes were called with the MANAFEST web app, based on expansion relative to reference and other culture wells. A clone was considered positive if significant expansion relative to the reference culture was observed in 2 of 3 replicate wells at an FDR below 0.05. For a clone to be considered positive, significant expansion relative to all other tandem wells and an odds ratio above 5 were also required. Pairwise Levenshtein distance, computed with the stringdist R package after three terminal residues were trimmed from each end, was used as the measure of CDR3 homology. What TCRdb holds here is the immuneACCESS table cut down to in-frame rearrangements. Part of the clones is not present; checked against another copy, under half of the missing clones reflect an unresolved V gene, and the others are unexplained. That table supplies the V and J calls and clone size; D and trimming were determined from the DNA. The sample table records some 16,000 clones; around 73% of these occur just once. The top ten constitute about 9.7% of the sample.

The sample originates from a study of CD4 T cells in relation to SARS-CoV-2 and coronaviruses (TCRdb year 2021). About the study as a whole: The ViraFEST assay cultured PBMCs with antigen for under 11 days, then sequenced TCR beta CDR3s to find antigen-specific clonal expansions. The negative reference condition was either a culture with an HIV-1 Nef peptide pool or a culture with no peptide. HLA restriction was mapped for shared crossreactive spike epitopes using patient-derived lymphoblastoid cell lines. At the level of individual TCR clonotypes, the study measured memory CD4+ T cell crossreactivity between SARS-CoV-2 spike protein and common cold coronavirus spike proteins. Samples from three pre-COVID donors and the naive versus memory experiments were sequenced with the Adaptive Biotechnologies TCR-sequencing kit; other data were Illumina-based. For other donors in the study, expansion assays were sequenced with a different, Illumina-based TCR-beta assay.

Per the germline V gene, KGHSH is the CDR1 and LQKENI is the CDR2. From V the trimming removes 6 bases and from J it removes 4 bases, while the gene matches leave 15 bases of the junction unaccounted for. The CDR3 contains 17 residues, cysteine and phenylalanine counted. Of all the DNA, just the CDR3 is kept, 51 bases in frame from base 1. General conclusions and limits of the study: Because the crossreactivity analysis focused on spike protein, crossreactivity against other viral proteins was not assessed. No donor contributed both pre-pandemic and post-infection samples, which limited tracing the source of pre-existing responses. In about 61% of donors, memory CD4+ clonotypes turned up that crossrecognized SARS-CoV-2 and at least one common cold coronavirus spike. Compared with monoreactive clones, crossreactive clones had significantly weaker SARS-CoV-2-driven expansion, a result consistent with antigenic imprinting. The study was limited by small numbers of patients and tested TCRs.

Sequencing used CD4+ T cells from PBMCs, cultured in vitro. The receptor was isolated from a human donor in good health. This chain joins TRBV18 to TRBJ1-3, and 7 junction bases match TRBD1. The CDR3 is CASSPVAQQGQGNTIYF. The DNA is as follows: TGTGCCAGCTCCCCTGTAGCCCAGCAGGGACAGGGAAACACCATATATTTT. Where the CDR3 stops, the reference TRBV18 and TRBJ1-3 genes take over; the full variable domain is NAGVMQNPRHLVRRRGQEARLRCSPMKGHSHVYWYRQLPEEGLKFMVYLQKENIIDESGMPKERFSAEFPKEGPSILRIQQVVRGDSAAYFCASSPVAQQGQGNTIYFGEGSWLTVV.